These T cell receptor beta chains were read from a single sample in a study of a mutant IDH1 vaccine in newly diagnosed glioma. Clones were sequenced by immunoSEQ multiplex PCR, and TCRdb holds only the in-frame ones, with some missing. The sample carries fewer than 70,000 clones, 70% to 90% recorded once. For these receptors, no antigen is known. Source: PBMCs, taken from a glioma patient whose treatment included an IDH1 peptide vaccine. These receptors were collected from a woman aged 40 to 49 with glioma. The CDR3 runs from the conserved cysteine through the conserved F or W. The D gene is left open where the match is weak. The size field is filled for only some rows; it gives once, few, many or a size class.

cdr3_length d_call j_call clone_size v_call cdr3_aa cdr3_nt
18 TRBD1 TRBJ2-1 - TRBV2 CASSSPGQGAGAYNEQFF TGTGCCAGCAGTTCCCCGGGACAGGGCGCCGGGGCCTACAATGAGCAGTTCTTC
12 - TRBJ2-7 - TRBV7-2 CASSLVPYEQYF TGTGCCAGCAGCTTAGTCCCCTACGAGCAGTACTTC
12 - TRBJ2-2 - TRBV19 CASSPGVPQLFF TGTGCCAGTAGCCCGGGAGTACCCCAGCTGTTTTTT
16 TRBD2 TRBJ2-1 - TRBV4-1 CASSTLAGVGGNEQFF TGCGCCAGCAGCACCCTAGCGGGAGTAGGAGGCAATGAGCAGTTCTTC
17 - TRBJ1-5 once TRBV4-1 CASSQDLKLGVGQPQHF TGCGCCAGCAGCCAAGATTTAAAGTTAGGGGTCGGGCAGCCCCAGCATTTT
17 TRBD1 TRBJ2-4 - TRBV7-9 CASSMERDRAGLNIQYF TGTGCCAGCAGCATGGAGAGGGACAGAGCTGGATTAAACATTCAGTACTTC
16 - TRBJ2-3 - TRBV25-1 CASSPRRTPGADTQYF TGTGCCAGCAGCCCAAGGAGGACGCCGGGGGCAGATACGCAGTATTTT
16 - TRBJ1-1 - TRBV14 CASSERRPQTTTEAFF TGTGCCAGCAGCGAGAGGAGGCCCCAGACCACAACTGAAGCTTTCTTT
16 - TRBJ2-1 few TRBV27 CASSTYRASSYNEQFF TGTGCCAGCAGCACGTACAGGGCCAGCTCCTACAATGAGCAGTTCTTC
16 - TRBJ2-6 - TRBV6-1 CASSEETGSGANVLTF TGTGCCAGCAGTGAAGAAACAGGCTCTGGGGCCAACGTCCTGACTTTC
15 TRBD2 TRBJ2-1 - TRBV11-3 CASSLEGGRAGEQFF TGTGCCAGCAGCTTAGAAGGCGGGAGGGCTGGAGAGCAGTTCTTC
13 - TRBJ1-5 - TRBV7-9 CASSLEVNQPQHF TGTGCCAGCAGCTTAGAAGTTAATCAGCCCCAGCATTTT
17 - TRBJ2-6 few TRBV4-3 CASSQDLWVYGANVLTF TGCGCCAGCAGCCAAGATTTGTGGGTATATGGGGCCAACGTCCTGACTTTC
11 - TRBJ1-1 - TRBV29-1 CSVRKNTEAFF TGCAGCGTACGGAAAAACACTGAAGCTTTCTTT
15 - TRBJ2-3 - TRBV18 CASSPGTISTDTQYF TGTGCCAGCTCACCCGGGACAATAAGCACAGATACGCAGTATTTT
15 TRBD1 TRBJ1-4 - TRBV2 CASNLQGVAFEKLFF TGTGCCAGCAACTTACAGGGGGTAGCCTTTGAAAAACTGTTTTTT
12 - TRBJ1-2 - TRBV10-3 CAISENNYGYTF TGTGCCATCAGTGAGAACAACTATGGCTACACCTTC